This T cell receptor beta chain was documented in a study of cytomegalovirus exposure and HLA in healthy donors. Points from the study as a whole: That first-cohort TCR clusters tended to co-occur in the 90 to 150 validation repertoires was found in a later analysis. In vitro testing confirmed a few CMV-associated chains as specific for CMV antigens.

This clone showed up just once. Antigen: not known. Germline V gene data show CDR1 as SGDLS and CDR2 as YYNGEE. The V end was cut by 5 bases, the J end by 8 bases, with 14 bases between. The CDR3 is 13 amino acids. Sequencing used immunoSEQ multiplex PCR; TCRdb keeps in-frame clones, though not all of them. The sample has around 220,000 clones, over 70% seen once. The rearrangement links TRBV9 to TRBJ2-1; possible D gene TRBD2, 5 bases. Sequencing used PBMCs. This receptor was identified in a woman aged 25 to 45 in good health and CMV-seropositive. The CDR3, as DNA: TGTGCCAGCAGTGGGTGGGGAGACGATGAGCAGTTCTTC. This gives the protein CASSGWGDDEQFF.